The 9 T cell receptor beta chains reported below all come from one sample, sequenced in a study of blood T cell repertoires in COVID-19. Using immunoSEQ multiplex PCR, the repertoire was profiled, and TCRdb retains in-frame clones only, with some absent. The sample has tens of thousands of clones; about 86% are singletons. Sequenced material: peripheral blood. These receptors originate from a woman over 75 in a cohort sampled during active or convalescent COVID-19.

This chain uses TRBV7-8 with TRBJ1-1; D remains ambiguous. Trimming stripped 1 base from V and 4 bases from J, with 16 bases between. Germline V gene data show CDR1 as SGHVS and CDR2 as FQNEAQ. The CDR3 is made up of 16 amino acids. Here the CDR3 DNA reads TGTGCCAGCAGCTTAGTTACAATAATAGGCGGCACTGAAGCTTTCTTT. Its protein is CASSLVTIIGGTEAFF.

This clone has a single count. This chain joins TRBV30 and TRBJ1-5; possibly TRBD1 for D (6 bases). The V end lost 0 bases, the J end lost 5 bases, and 11 bases lay between the germline ends. Germline-derived CDR1 and CDR2 are GTSNPN and SVGIG (reference sequence). CDR3 length equals 14 residues. This CDR3 is CAWSVRAGDQPQHF. The DNA of the CDR3 is TGTGCCTGGAGTGTACGGGCAGGGGATCAGCCCCAGCATTTT.

The chain carries TRBV5-1 and TRBJ2-1, with TRBD2 matching over 9 bases. The germline CDR1 and CDR2 sequences are SGHRS and YFSETQ. J gave up 8 bases and V 3 bases, and 9 bases lay outside the gene matches. This CDR3 contains 15 residues. CDR3 protein: CASSWGLAPIDEQFF. CDR3 nucleotide sequence: TGCGCCAGCAGCTGGGGACTAGCCCCTATAGATGAGCAGTTCTTC.

The CDR3 loop is CSVEWDRGPYGYTF. CDR3 DNA sequence: TGCAGCGTTGAATGGGACAGGGGGCCCTATGGCTACACCTTC. V and J are TRBV29-1 and TRBJ1-2; the match to TRBD1 covers 12 bases. This CDR3 has 14 amino acids. V was pared by 2 bases and J by 4 bases, with 2 bases of the junction left unmatched. Per germline, CDR1 SQVTM and CDR2 ANQGSEA.

V gene TRBV9 combines with J gene TRBJ2-1; D ambiguous. CDR1 SGDLS and CDR2 YYNGEE come from the germline V gene. The V gene lost 7 bases and the J gene lost 2 bases, with 10 bases spanning the gap. The CDR3 totals 13 residues. CDR3 sequence reads: CASGDLAYNEQFF. DNA of the CDR3: TGTGCCAGCGGTGACTTGGCCTACAATGAGCAGTTCTTC.

This clone was seen just once. The rearrangement links TRBV5-6 to TRBJ2-5; the match to TRBD2 covers 10 bases. The CDR3 totals 15 residues. The V gene end was trimmed by 2 bases and the J gene end by 1 base; junction bases not matched to a gene: 2. Per germline, CDR1 SGHDT and CDR2 YYEEEE. The CDR3 protein is CASSFSGRLQETQYF. CDR3 DNA sequence: TGTGCCAGCAGCTTTAGCGGGAGGCTCCAAGAGACCCAGTACTTC.

The chain recombines TRBV30 with TRBJ1-1, with D uncertain. Germline V gene sequence: CDR1 GTSNPN, CDR2 SVGIG (reference sequence). CDR3 length: 16 amino acids. Trimming pared 2 bases from V and 1 base from J, leaving 17 bases between. The CDR3 nucleotides read TGTGCCTGGAGTCGCCTAGAGCTCTTAGGGAACACTGAAGCTTTCTTT. This sequence encodes CAWSRLELLGNTEAFF.

The chain employs TRBV5-1 and TRBJ2-2; 8 positions match TRBD1. CDR1 is SGHRS, CDR2 YFSETQ, per germline. The J segment lost 5 bases and the V segment lost 4 bases, leaving 7 bases of the junction unmatched. The CDR3 covers 15 residues. The CDR3 region has the DNA TGCGCCAGCAGCCGAGACAGGGGATGGACCGGGGAGCTGTTTTTT. Its protein is CASSRDRGWTGELFF.

This clone was observed a handful of times. The chain couples TRBV5-1 to TRBJ1-5, with 8 positions matching TRBD1. The CDR3 contains 15 residues. Per germline, CDR1 SGHRS and CDR2 YFSETQ. V was pared by 0 bases and J by 4 bases, with 3 bases of the junction left unmatched. The chain's CDR3 is CASSLEGQENQPQHF. CDR3 sequence (DNA): TGCGCCAGCAGCTTGGAGGGACAGGAAAATCAGCCCCAGCATTTT.